These 5 T cell receptor beta chains were sequenced from one sample in a study of blood T cell repertoires in COVID-19. Measured with immunoSEQ multiplex PCR; TCRdb has only the in-frame clones, and not every one. The profile shows tens of thousands of clones, 84% of them singletons. Specimen: peripheral blood. Every receptor here comes from a middle-aged man with acute or convalescent COVID-19.

The chain joins TRBV4-1 to TRBJ1-5; D ambiguous. The CDR3 totals 14 residues. Trimming left V 1 base short and J 7 bases short, with 11 bases between. CDR1 is MGHRA and CDR2 is YSYEKL in the germline V gene. CDR3 residues: CASSQVKTGQPQHF. CDR3 DNA sequence: TGCGCCAGCAGCCAAGTAAAAACCGGGCAGCCCCAGCATTTT.

The chain uses TRBV5-1 and TRBJ1-2, with D maybe TRBD1 (6 bases). This CDR3 comprises 14 residues. In germline, CDR1 is SGHRS, CDR2 YFSETQ. Trimming cost V 4 bases and J 8 bases, with 18 bases left between them. The CDR3 protein is CASSPDPQGYGYTF. The CDR3 DNA is TGCGCCAGCAGCCCGGACCCCCAGGGGTACGGCTACACCTTC.

This clone was picked up a small number of times. The V gene is TRBV27, the J gene TRBJ2-1; D is unresolved. V was clipped by 6 bases and J by 2 bases, with 8 bases between them. Germline CDR1 MNHEY, CDR2 SMNVEV (reference sequence). The CDR3 sequence is 13 residues long. The CDR3 sequence is CASSFSAYNEQFF. For the CDR3, the DNA is TGTGCCAGCAGCTTCAGCGCCTACAATGAGCAGTTCTTC.

The V call is TRBV7-9, the J call TRBJ2-4; 8 bases are shared with TRBD1. The V segment lost 5 bases and the J segment 6 bases; nucleotides outside the gene matches: 12. The CDR3 is made up of 16 amino acids. Germline-derived CDR1 and CDR2 are SEHNR and FQNEAQ (reference sequence). The CDR3 loop reads CASSTTSQGAGNIQYF. The CDR3 DNA sequence: TGTGCCAGCAGCACTACCTCCCAGGGGGCAGGAAACATTCAGTACTTC.

The J gene is TRBJ1-5, the V gene TRBV19; 8 bases map to TRBD1. The V segment lost 7 bases and the J segment 5 bases; nucleotides outside the gene matches: 4. Germline V lookup: CDR1 LNHDA, CDR2 SQIVND (reference sequence). The length of the CDR3 is 13 residues. The CDR3 sequence is CASKGTGDQPQHF. In DNA form, the CDR3 reads TGTGCCAGTAAGGGGACAGGTGATCAGCCCCAGCATTTT.